This T cell receptor (beta chain) was sequenced in a study of blood T cell repertoires in COVID-19. This clone has a single count. The length of the CDR3 is 15 residues. V shed 4 bases, J shed 6 bases, and the junction held 7 bases outside the gene matches. Germline V gives CDR1 MNHEY, CDR2 SMNVEV (reference sequence). TCRdb keeps only in-frame clones here, not all; method: immunoSEQ multiplex PCR. The sample consists of about 180,000 clones, approximately 81% of them appearing once. Participant reports of clinical history set cohort assignment. The sample was PBMCs or T cells enriched from blood (not recorded which). The chain recombines TRBV27 with TRBJ2-2; 8 bases are shared with TRBD1. This TCR derives from a man aged 60 to 75 who had recovered from COVID-19. Written as DNA, the CDR3 is TGTGCCAGCAGTTCGCTGACAGGGGTTTCCGGGGAGCTGTTTTTT. Amino acid sequence: CASSSLTGVSGELFF.